This entry features one T cell receptor beta chain sequence. This CDR3 contains 14 residues. Trimming took 0 bases from V and 1 from J, leaving 8 bases between them. The germline V gene encodes CDR1 SGHKS and CDR2 YYEKEE (reference sequence). RNA amounts of about 0.5 to 1 ug underwent reverse transcription with random hexamers. TCRdb re-derived calls from the immunoSEQ multiplex PCR reads in MiXCR, one entry per CDR3 protein. The sample includes about 47,000 distinct CDR3 sequences, 80% to 95% of them seen just once. This entry belongs to a study of CD8 T cells in Susac syndrome. The TCR sequence derives from a human donor in good health. V gene TRBV5-5 combines with J gene TRBJ2-7, with D perhaps being TRBD1 or TRBD2 (5 bases each). Sample: CD8+ T cells from PBMCs. The CDR3 loop is CASSLVGESYEQYF. The DNA for the CDR3 is TGTGCCAGCAGCTTGGTGGGGGAGTCCTACGAGCAGTACTTC.